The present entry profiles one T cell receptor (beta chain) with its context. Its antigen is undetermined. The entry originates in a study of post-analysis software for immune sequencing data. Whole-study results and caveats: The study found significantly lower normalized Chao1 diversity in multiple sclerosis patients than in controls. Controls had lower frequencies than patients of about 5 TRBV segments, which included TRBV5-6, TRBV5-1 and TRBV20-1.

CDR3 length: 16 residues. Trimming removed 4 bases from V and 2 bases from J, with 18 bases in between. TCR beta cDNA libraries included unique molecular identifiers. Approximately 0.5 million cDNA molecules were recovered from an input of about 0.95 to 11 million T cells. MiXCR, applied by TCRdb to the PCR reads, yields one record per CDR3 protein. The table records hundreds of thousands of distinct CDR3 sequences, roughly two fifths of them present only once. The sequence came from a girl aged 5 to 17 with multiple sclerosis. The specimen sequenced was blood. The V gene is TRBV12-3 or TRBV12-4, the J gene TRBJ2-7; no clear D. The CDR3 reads CASSSFGPKRPYEQYF. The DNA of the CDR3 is TGTGCCAGCAGTTCATTCGGGCCCAAACGCCCCTACGAGCAGTACTTC.